This T cell receptor (beta chain) was observed in a study of regulatory T cells in long-lasting Graves disease. Whole-study context: Freshly diagnosed Graves' patients had used antithyroid drugs for under 3 months. The study, taken as a whole, reports: Thyroid tissue was not sampled; only peripheral blood was. Favored gene segments in persistent disease were TRBV28, TRBJ1-2 and TRBJ2-5.

The CDR3 has 16 amino acids. The germline V gene has CDR1 SGHAT and CDR2 FQNNGV. Deletions cut 0 bases from V and 2 bases from J, with 14 bases between. This clonotype was counted ten times or more. Its antigen is still unknown. Building the TCR beta libraries relied on iRepertoire HTBI primers, and CDR3 regions underwent Arm-PCR. Using its own MiXCR run on the multiplex PCR reads, TCRdb lists one record per CDR3 protein. The sample lists around 400,000 distinct CDR3 sequences, around 15% occurring once. Time point of the sample: newly diagnosed GD, antithyroid drugs for less than 3 months. The TCR library was made from RNA that had been extracted from PBMCs in TRIzol. EDTA tubes collected approximately 10 milliliters of peripheral blood.

The sample consisted of peripheral blood mononuclear cells (PBMCs), taken at new diagnosis, from a patient treated with antithyroid drugs. The V gene is TRBV11-2, the J gene TRBJ2-7; either TRBD1 or TRBD2 may supply D (5 bases each). This clonotype was sampled from a female donor with Graves disease. The chain's CDR3 is CASSLDKERDPYEQYF. CDR3 bases: TGTGCCAGCAGCTTAGATAAAGAACGGGACCCCTACGAGCAGTACTTC.